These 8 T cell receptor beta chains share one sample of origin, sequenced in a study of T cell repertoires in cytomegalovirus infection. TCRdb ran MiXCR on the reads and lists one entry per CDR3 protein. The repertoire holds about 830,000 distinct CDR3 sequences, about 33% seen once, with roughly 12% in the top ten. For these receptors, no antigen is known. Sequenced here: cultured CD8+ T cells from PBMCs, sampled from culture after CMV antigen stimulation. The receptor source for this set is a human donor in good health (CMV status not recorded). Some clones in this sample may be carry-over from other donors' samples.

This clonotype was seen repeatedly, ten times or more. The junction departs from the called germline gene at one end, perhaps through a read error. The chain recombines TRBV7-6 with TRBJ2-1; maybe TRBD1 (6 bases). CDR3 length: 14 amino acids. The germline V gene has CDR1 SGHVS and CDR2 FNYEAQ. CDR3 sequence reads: CASSLEPLGQPLNF. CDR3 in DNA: TGTGCCAGCAGCTTAGAACCCCTGGGACAACCACTAAACTTC.

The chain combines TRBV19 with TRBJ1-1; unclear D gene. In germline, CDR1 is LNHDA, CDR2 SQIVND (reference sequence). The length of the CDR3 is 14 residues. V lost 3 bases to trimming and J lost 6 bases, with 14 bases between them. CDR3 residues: CASSIPRRGSEAFF. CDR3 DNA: TGTGCCAGTAGTATTCCTAGGCGAGGATCTGAAGCTTTCTTT.

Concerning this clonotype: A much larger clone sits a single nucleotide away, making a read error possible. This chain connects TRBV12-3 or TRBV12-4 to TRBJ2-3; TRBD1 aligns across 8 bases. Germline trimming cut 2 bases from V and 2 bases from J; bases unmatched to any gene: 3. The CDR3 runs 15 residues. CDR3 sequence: CASSLQGADTDTQYF. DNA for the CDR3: TGTGCCAGCAGTTTACAGGGGGCCGACACAGATACGCAGTATTTT.

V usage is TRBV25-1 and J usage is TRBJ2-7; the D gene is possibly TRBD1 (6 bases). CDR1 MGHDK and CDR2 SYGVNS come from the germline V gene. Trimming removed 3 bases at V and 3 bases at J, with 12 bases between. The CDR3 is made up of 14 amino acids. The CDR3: CASSEGRDNYEQYV. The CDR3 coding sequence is TGTGCCAGCAGTGAGGGCCGGGACAACTACGAGCAGTACGTC.

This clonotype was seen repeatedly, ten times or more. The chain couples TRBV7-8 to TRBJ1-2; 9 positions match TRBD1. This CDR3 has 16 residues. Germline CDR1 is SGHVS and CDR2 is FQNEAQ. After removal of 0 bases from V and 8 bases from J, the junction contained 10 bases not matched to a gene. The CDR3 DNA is TGTGCCAGCAGCTTAGCCCTTTCCCGGACAGGGGACGGCTACACCTTC. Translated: CASSLALSRTGDGYTF.

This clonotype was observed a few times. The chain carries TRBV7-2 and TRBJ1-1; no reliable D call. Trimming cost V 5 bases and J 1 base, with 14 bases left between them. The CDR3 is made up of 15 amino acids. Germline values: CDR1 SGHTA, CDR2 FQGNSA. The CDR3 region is CASSTDLDQNTEAFF. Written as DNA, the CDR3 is TGTGCCAGCAGCACCGACCTAGACCAGAACACTGAAGCTTTCTTT. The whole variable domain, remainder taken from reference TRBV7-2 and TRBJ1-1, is GAGVSQSPSNKVTEKGKDVELRCDPISGHTALYWYRQSLGQGLEFLIYFQGNSAPDKSGLPSDRFSAERTGGSVSTLTIQRTQQEDSAVYLCASSTDLDQNTEAFFGQGTRLTVV.

CDR3 nucleotides: TGTGCCAGCAGAGGGACAGAGCAGTACGTC. Protein product: CASRGTEQYV. This rearrangement joins TRBV2 to TRBJ2-7; maybe TRBD1 (6 bases). CDR1 and CDR2 from the germline V gene are SNHLY and FYNNEI. Trimming cost V 6 bases and J 7 bases, with 7 bases left between them. The CDR3 contains 10 residues.

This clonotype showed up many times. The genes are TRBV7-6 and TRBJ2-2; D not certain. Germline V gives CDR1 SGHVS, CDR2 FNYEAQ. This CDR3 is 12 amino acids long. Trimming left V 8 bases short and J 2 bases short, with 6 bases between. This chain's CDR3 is CASYLNTGELFF. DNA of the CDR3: TGTGCCAGCTACCTCAACACCGGGGAGCTGTTTTTT. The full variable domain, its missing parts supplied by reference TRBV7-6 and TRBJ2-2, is GAGVSQSPRYKVTKRGQDVALRCDPISGHVSLYWYRQALGQGPEFLTYFNYEAQQDKSGLPNDRFSAERPEGSISTLTIQRTEQRDSAMYRCASYLNTGELFFGEGSRLTVL.